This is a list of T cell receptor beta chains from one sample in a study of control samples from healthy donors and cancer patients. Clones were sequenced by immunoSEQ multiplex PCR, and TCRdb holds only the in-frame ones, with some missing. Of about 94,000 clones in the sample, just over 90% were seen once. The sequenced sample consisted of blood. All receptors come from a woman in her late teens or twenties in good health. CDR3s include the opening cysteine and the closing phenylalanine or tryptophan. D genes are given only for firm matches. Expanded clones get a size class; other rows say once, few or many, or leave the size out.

TGTGCCAGCAGCGGAGGACAGAACTCCTACGAGCAGTACTTC CASSGGQNSYEQYF - - TRBJ2-7 TRBV9 14
TGTGCCAGCAGCCAAGAAGTGGGGTACGGGGCCAACGTCCTGACTTTC CASSQEVGYGANVLTF - - TRBJ2-6 TRBV4-2 16
TGTGCCAGCAGCGCCGGGACAGGGACCTACGAGCAGTACTTC CASSAGTGTYEQYF few TRBD1 TRBJ2-7 TRBV6-2/TRBV6-3 14
TGTGCCAGCAGTTACTCTCCAGGACGAGGGGACACCATATATTTT CASSYSPGRGDTIYF - - TRBJ1-3 TRBV6-5 15
TGTGCCAGCAGCGGGGGTACCGAACTCTTTAATTCACCCCTCCACTTT CASSGGTELFNSPLHF - - TRBJ1-6 TRBV11-2 16
TGTGCCAGCAGCTCCTTCAATGAGCAGTTCTTC CASSSFNEQFF - - TRBJ2-1 TRBV5-4 11
TGTGCCAGCAGTGGAGGGACAGGGGGAAATTCACCCCTCCACTTT CASSGGTGGNSPLHF - TRBD1 TRBJ1-6 TRBV25-1 15
TGTGCCAGCAGCGTAGGACGGGGGGCGGCTAATGAAAAACTGTTTTTT CASSVGRGAANEKLFF - - TRBJ1-4 TRBV9 16
TGTGCCAGCAGCCCTTCGCAGGGGGTATATTATTCACCCCTCCACTTT CASSPSQGVYYSPLHF - TRBD1 TRBJ1-6 TRBV5-5 16
TGTGCCAGCAGTGAAGTCGGGGTCAGGTACGAGCAGTACTTC CASSEVGVRYEQYF - - TRBJ2-7 TRBV6-1 14
TGTGCCAGTAGTTTAAACTCAGGGAATGGGGCCAACGTCCTGACTTTC CASSLNSGNGANVLTF - - TRBJ2-6 TRBV19 16
TGCAGCGTGAGGGACAGTGGCTACACCTTC CSVRDSGYTF - TRBD1 TRBJ1-2 TRBV29-1 10
TGTGCCAGCAGTTGGGCCGAGGGAGTTACTAATGAAAAACTGTTTTTT CASSWAEGVTNEKLFF - - TRBJ1-4 TRBV6-2/TRBV6-3 16
TGTGCCAGCAGCCAATATCGGGACAATAGGAATTCACCCCTCCACTTT CASSQYRDNRNSPLHF - - TRBJ1-6 TRBV3-1/TRBV3-2 16
TGCGCCAGCAGCCACCGGGGTGGAGAAAACACTGAAGCTTTCTTT CASSHRGGENTEAFF - - TRBJ1-1 TRBV5-1 15
TGCAGTGCTAGTAGGCCGGGACTCCCCGAGCAGTTCTTC CSASRPGLPEQFF once - TRBJ2-1 TRBV20-1 13
TGTGCCAGCAGTGAGGACAGGGTGGGTGAAAAACTGTTTTTT CASSEDRVGEKLFF - TRBD1 TRBJ1-4 TRBV2 14
TGTGCCAGCAGTTACTTTGGACTAGCGGGGGGCCTTGATACGCAGTATTTT CASSYFGLAGGLDTQYF - TRBD2 TRBJ2-3 TRBV6-2/TRBV6-3 17
TGTGCCAGCACCGCCAGAGAGATTCAGTACTTC CASTAREIQYF - - TRBJ2-4 TRBV6-5 11
TGTGCCAGCAGCCAAGGATCGAGGGGCCGGGAGACCCAGTACTTC CASSQGSRGRETQYF - - TRBJ2-5 TRBV3-1/TRBV3-2 15
TGCGCCAGCAGCTTAGGGACAGCTAACTATGGCTACACCTTC CASSLGTANYGYTF - TRBD1 TRBJ1-2 TRBV5-1 14
TGTGCCAGTAGTAAACAGGATGTTTATGGCTACACCTTC CASSKQDVYGYTF - - TRBJ1-2 TRBV19 13
TGCGCCAGCAGCCAAGTTAGGCCGATTCCTGAAAAACTGTTTTTT CASSQVRPIPEKLFF - - TRBJ1-4 TRBV4-1 15
TGTGCCAGCAGCCAAGGAGGGGCTCGGGAGCGGGGGGGCCTTAACACCGGGGAGCTGTTTTTT CASSQGGARERGGLNTGELFF - TRBD2 TRBJ2-2 TRBV4-2 21
TGTGCCAGCAGTTCTCGGACAGGGCAAGAGACCCAGTACTTC CASSSRTGQETQYF - TRBD1 TRBJ2-5 TRBV6-5 14
TGTGCCAGCTCGGCAGTAAGAGAAGCTTTCTTT CASSAVREAFF - - TRBJ1-1 TRBV6-5 11
TGTGCCAGCTCGCTTTGGGGGCTCAATTCACCCCTCCACTTT CASSLWGLNSPLHF few - TRBJ1-6 TRBV7-2 14
TGTGCCAGCAGCCGACAGGGGAACTATGGCTACACCTTC CASSRQGNYGYTF - TRBD1 TRBJ1-2 TRBV6-5 13
TGTGCCAGCTCACCAGGGGGATCTAGGGATGGCTACACCTTC CASSPGGSRDGYTF - TRBD1 TRBJ1-2 TRBV7-6 14
TGTGCCAGCAGCTTAGTTATAACTAGCGGGGGGGTCGCTTACGAGCAGTACTTC CASSLVITSGGVAYEQYF - TRBD2 TRBJ2-7 TRBV7-2 18
TGTGCCAGCCAGGCAGGGAAATCCGGGGAGCTGTTTTTT CASQAGKSGELFF once - TRBJ2-2 TRBV28 13
TGTGCCAGCAGCTTGCCACAGGGGGATGGAAACACCATATATTTT CASSLPQGDGNTIYF - TRBD1 TRBJ1-3 TRBV5-6 15
TGTGCCAGCTTAAGGACAGGGGGCTTAGAAGATACGCAGTATTTT CASLRTGGLEDTQYF once - TRBJ2-3 TRBV21-1 15
TGTGCCAGCAGTACTACAGGGACTACTGAAGCTTTCTTT CASSTTGTTEAFF - - TRBJ1-1 TRBV7-9 13
TGCGCCAGCAGGCTCGGAGGGGCCGGGGTTCGAGACTATGGCTACACCTTC CASRLGGAGVRDYGYTF once - TRBJ1-2 TRBV5-1 17
TGCGCCAGCAGCCAAGTCTACTCAGGGAACTCTGGAAACACCATATATTTT CASSQVYSGNSGNTIYF - - TRBJ1-3 TRBV4-1 17
TGTGCCAGCAGTGAAAGACTGGGGAGCACAGATACGCAGTATTTT CASSERLGSTDTQYF - - TRBJ2-3 TRBV2 15